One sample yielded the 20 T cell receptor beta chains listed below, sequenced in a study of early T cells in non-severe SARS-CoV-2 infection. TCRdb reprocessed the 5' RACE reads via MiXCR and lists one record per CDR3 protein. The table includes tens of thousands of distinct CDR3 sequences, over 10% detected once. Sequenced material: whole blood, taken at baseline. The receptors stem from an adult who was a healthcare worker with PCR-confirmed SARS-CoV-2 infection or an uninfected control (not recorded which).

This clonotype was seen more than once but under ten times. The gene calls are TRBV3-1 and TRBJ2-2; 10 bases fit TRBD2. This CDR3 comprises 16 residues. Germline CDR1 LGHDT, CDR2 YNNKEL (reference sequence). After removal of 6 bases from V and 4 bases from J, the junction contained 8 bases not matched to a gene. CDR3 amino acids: CASRPSGGGFTGELFF. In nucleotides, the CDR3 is TGTGCCAGCAGACCTAGCGGGGGCGGATTCACCGGGGAGCTGTTTTTT. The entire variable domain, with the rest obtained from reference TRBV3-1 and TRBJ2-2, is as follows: DTAVSQTPKYLVTQMGNDKSIKCEQNLGHDTMYWYKQDSKKFLKIMFSYNNKELIINETVPNRFSPKSPDKAHLNLHINSLELGDSAVYFCASRPSGGGFTGELFFGEGSRLTVL.

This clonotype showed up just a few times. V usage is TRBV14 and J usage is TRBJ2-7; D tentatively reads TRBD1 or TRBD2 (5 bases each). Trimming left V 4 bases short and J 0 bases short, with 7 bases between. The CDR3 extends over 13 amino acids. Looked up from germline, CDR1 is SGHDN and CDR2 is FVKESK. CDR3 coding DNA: TGTGCCAGCAGCCGAGGGGTCTCCTACGAGCAGTACTTC. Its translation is CASSRGVSYEQYF.

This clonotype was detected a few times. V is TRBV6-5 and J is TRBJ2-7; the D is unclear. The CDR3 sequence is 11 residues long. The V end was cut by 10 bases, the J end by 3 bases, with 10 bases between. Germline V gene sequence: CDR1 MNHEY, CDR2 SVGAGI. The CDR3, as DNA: TGTGCCACTCAGGCGAACTACGAGCAGTACTTC. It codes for CATQANYEQYF.

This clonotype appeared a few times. The CDR3 DNA reads TGTGCCGCCCTCTCGACTAGCGGGGGGGTAGCCGGGAGGAATGAGCAGTTCTTC. This gives the protein CAALSTSGGVAGRNEQFF. The rearrangement uses TRBV7-9 and TRBJ2-1, with TRBD2 matching over 14 bases. The trim removed 11 bases at V and 7 bases at J, leaving 19 bases unmatched. The CDR3 contains 18 residues. Germline loops: CDR1 SEHNR, CDR2 FQNEAQ (reference sequence).

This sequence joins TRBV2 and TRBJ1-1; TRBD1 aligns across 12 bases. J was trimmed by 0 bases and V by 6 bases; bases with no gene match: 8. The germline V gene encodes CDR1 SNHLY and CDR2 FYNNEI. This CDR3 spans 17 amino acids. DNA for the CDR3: TGTGCCAGCAGACGGCCGGGACAGGGGGCGTTGAACACTGAAGCTTTCTTT. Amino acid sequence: CASRRPGQGALNTEAFF.

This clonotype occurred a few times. CDR3 residues: CASSSAARTGYTEAFF. The CDR3 bases are TGTGCCAGCAGTTCCGCCGCACGTACAGGATACACTGAAGCTTTCTTT. This chain joins TRBV28 and TRBJ1-1, with D possibly matching TRBD1 (5 bases). The germline V gene encodes CDR1 MDHEN and CDR2 SYDVKM. V was clipped by 4 bases and J by 3 bases, with 18 bases between them. CDR3 length: 16 residues.

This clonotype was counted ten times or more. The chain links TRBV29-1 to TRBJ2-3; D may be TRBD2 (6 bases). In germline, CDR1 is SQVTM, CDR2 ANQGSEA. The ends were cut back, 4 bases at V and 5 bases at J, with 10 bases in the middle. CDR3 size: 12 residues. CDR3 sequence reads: CSVVGGRDTQYF. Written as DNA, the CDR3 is TGCAGCGTTGTGGGGGGTCGAGATACGCAGTATTTT.

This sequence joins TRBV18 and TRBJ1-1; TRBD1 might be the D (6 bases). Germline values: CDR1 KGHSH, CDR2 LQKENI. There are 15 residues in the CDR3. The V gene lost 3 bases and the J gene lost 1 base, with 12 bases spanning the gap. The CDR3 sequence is CASSPAGVRNTEAFF. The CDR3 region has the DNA TGTGCCAGCTCACCGGCAGGGGTGCGGAACACTGAAGCTTTCTTT.

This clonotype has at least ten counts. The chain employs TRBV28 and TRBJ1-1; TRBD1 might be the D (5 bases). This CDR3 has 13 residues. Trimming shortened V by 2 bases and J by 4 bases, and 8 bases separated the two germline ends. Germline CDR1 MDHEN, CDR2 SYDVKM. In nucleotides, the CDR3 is TGTGCCAGCAGTTTAGAGGGGCGCACTGAAGCTTTCTTT. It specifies CASSLEGRTEAFF.

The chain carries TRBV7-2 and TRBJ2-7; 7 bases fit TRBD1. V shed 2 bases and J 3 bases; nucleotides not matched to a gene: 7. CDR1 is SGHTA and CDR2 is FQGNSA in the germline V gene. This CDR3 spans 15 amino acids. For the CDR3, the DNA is TGTGCCAGCAGCTTAATAGGGGGACAGAACTACGAGCAGTACTTC. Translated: CASSLIGGQNYEQYF.

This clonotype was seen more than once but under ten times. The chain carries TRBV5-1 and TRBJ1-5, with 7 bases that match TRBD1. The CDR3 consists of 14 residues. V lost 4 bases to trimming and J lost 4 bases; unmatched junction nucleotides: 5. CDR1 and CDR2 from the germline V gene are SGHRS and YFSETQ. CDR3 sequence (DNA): TGCGCCAGCAGCCTGGACAGGCCTAATCAGCCCCAGCATTTT. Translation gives CASSLDRPNQPQHF. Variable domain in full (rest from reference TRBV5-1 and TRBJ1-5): KAGVTQTPRYLIKTRGQQVTLSCSPISGHRSVSWYQQTPGQGLQFLFEYFSETQRNKGNFPGRFSGRQFSNSRSEMNVSTLELGDSALYLCASSLDRPNQPQHFGDGTRLSIL.

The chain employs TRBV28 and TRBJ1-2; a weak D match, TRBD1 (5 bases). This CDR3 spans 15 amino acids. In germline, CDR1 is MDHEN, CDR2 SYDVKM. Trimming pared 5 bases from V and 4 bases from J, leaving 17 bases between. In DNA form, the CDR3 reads TGTGCCAGCAGTCGGGAGGCGGCAGGGCCCTATGGCTACACCTTC. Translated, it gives CASSREAAGPYGYTF.

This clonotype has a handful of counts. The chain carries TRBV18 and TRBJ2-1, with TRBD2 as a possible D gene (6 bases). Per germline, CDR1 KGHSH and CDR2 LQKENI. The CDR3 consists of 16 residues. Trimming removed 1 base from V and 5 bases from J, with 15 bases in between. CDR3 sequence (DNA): TGTGCCAGCTCACCACAAAGAACAGGAGGGCACAATGAGCAGTTCTTC. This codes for CASSPQRTGGHNEQFF.

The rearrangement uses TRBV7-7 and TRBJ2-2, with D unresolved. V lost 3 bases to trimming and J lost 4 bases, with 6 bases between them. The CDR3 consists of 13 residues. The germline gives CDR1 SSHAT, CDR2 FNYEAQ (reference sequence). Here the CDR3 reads CASSFLGTGELFF. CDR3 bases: TGTGCCAGCAGCTTTTTGGGCACCGGGGAGCTGTTTTTT.

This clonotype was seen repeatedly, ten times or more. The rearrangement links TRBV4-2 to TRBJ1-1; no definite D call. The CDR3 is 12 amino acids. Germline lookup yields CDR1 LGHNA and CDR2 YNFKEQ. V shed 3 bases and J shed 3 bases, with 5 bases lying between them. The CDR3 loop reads CASSHGHTEAFF. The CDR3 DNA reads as TGTGCCAGCAGCCATGGGCACACTGAAGCTTTCTTT.

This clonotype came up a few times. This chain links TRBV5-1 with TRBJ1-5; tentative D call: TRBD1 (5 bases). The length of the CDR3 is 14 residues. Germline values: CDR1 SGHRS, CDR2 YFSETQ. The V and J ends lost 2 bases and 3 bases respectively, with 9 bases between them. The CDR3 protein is CASSFDGANQPQHF. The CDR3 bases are TGCGCCAGCAGCTTTGACGGGGCCAATCAGCCCCAGCATTTT.

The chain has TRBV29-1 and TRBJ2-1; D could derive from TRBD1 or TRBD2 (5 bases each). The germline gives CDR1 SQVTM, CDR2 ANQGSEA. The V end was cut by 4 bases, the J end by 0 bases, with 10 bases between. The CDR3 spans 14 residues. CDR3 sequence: CSVVWGSSYNEQFF. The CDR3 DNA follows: TGCAGCGTTGTGTGGGGGAGCTCCTACAATGAGCAGTTCTTC.

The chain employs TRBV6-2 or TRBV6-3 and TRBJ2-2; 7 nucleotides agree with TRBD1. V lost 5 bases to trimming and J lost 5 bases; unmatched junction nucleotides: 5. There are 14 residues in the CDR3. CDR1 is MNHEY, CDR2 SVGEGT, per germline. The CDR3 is CASSPQGITGELFF. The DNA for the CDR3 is TGTGCCAGCAGTCCACAGGGGATAACCGGGGAGCTGTTTTTT.

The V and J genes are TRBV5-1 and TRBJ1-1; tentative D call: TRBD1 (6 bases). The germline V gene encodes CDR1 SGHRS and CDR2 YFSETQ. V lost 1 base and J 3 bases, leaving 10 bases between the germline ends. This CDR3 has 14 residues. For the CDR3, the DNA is TGCGCCAGCAGCTTGTCACGGGGGCACACTGAAGCTTTCTTT. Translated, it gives CASSLSRGHTEAFF.

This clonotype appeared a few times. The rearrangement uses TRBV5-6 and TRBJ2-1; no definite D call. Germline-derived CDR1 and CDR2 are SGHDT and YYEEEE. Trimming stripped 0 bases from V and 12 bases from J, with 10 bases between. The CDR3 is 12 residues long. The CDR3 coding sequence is TGTGCCAGCAGCTTGGTCACGTTCGGGCAGTTCTTC. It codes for CASSLVTFGQFF.